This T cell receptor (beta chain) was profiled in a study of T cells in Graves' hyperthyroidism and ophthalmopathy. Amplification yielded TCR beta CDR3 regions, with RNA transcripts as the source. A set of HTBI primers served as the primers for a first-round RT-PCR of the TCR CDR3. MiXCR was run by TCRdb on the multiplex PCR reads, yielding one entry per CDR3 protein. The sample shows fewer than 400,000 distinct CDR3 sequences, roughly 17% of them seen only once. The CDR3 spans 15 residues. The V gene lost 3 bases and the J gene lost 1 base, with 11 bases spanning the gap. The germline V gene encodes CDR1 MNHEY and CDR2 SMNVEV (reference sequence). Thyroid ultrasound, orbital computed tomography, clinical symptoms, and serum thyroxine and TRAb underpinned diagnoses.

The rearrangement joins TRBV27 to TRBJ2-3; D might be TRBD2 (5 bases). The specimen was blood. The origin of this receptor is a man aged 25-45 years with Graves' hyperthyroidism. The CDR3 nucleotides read TGTGCCAGCAGTTTTGCTAGCACCCGCACAGATACGCAGTATTTT. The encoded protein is CASSFASTRTDTQYF.